This TCR beta chain was profiled in a study of blood T cell repertoires in COVID-19. Study details: COVID-19 samples collected from the United States, Italy and Spain covered acute and convalescent phases. PBMCs, B-cell-depleted T cells, or T cells were the source of the cDNA or gDNA that made up the material.

As originally analysed: Reference gene primer amplification yielded estimated nucleated cell counts. Here immunoSEQ multiplex PCR was the method, and the copy in TCRdb shows in-frame clones only, minus some. D and trimming come from the DNA, and the V and J calls and clone size come from that table. The profile shows tens of thousands of clones, around 84% of them singletons. To note about this clone: The junction differs from germline at one of its ends, possibly a read error.

The specimen was peripheral blood. This sequence was found in a man aged 50 to 60 with acute or convalescent COVID-19.

The CDR3 nucleotides are TGTGCCGGCTCACCACCGGTCCTTTCCAGCTCCTACGAGCAGTACTTC. Residues: CAGSPPVLSSSYEQYF. The genes are TRBV18 and TRBJ2-7; D call uncertain. Per the germline V gene, CDR1 is KGHSH and CDR2 is LQKENI. This CDR3 spans 16 amino acids. The full variable domain, in which reference TRBV18 and TRBJ2-7 provide the parts outside the CDR3, is NAGVMQNPRHLVRRRGQEARLRCSPMKGHSHVYWYRQLPEEGLKFMVYLQKENIIDESGMPKERFSAEFPKEGPSILRIQQVVRGDSAAYFCAGSPPVLSSSYEQYFGPGTRLTVT.